The 8 T cell receptor beta chains presented below share a single source sample, sequenced in a study of blood T cell repertoires in COVID-19. Profiled with immunoSEQ multiplex PCR; TCRdb holds only in-frame clones, not every one. The profile covers 150,000 to 200,000 clones, with roughly 77% appearing a single time and roughly a sixth taken by the ten largest. Sequenced input: PBMCs or T cells enriched from blood (not recorded which). The origin of the receptors is a woman aged 50 to 60 with acute COVID-19.

This rearrangement joins TRBV6-7 to TRBJ1-2; D unclear. TRBV6-7 belongs to the ORF category, with a function that is uncertain. V was shortened by 6 bases and J by 7 bases, with 9 bases between the two germline ends. The CDR3 length is 11 residues. The CDR3 DNA is TGTGCCAGCAGCCGCGTATCTGGCTACACCTTC. It encodes CASSRVSGYTF.

This clone was observed a handful of times. This rearrangement joins TRBV4-3 to TRBJ1-1; D is undetermined. The germline CDR1 and CDR2 sequences are LGHNA and YSLEER. V lost 8 bases and J lost 4, with 14 bases in between. The CDR3 sequence is 13 residues long. CDR3 DNA: TGCGCCAGCGGCGATTGGTCTAGCACTGAAGCTTTCTTT. This gives the protein CASGDWSSTEAFF.

The chain has TRBV19 and TRBJ1-2; a weak D match, TRBD1 (6 bases). Germline CDR1 and CDR2: LNHDA and SQIVND (reference sequence). CDR3 length: 13 residues. V lost 5 bases and J 8 bases, leaving 15 bases between the germline ends. The CDR3 DNA sequence: TGTGCCAGTAGTTCGGACAGAGTTATAGGCTACACCTTC. Amino acids: CASSSDRVIGYTF.

The J gene is TRBJ1-2, the V gene TRBV18; D is perhaps TRBD1 (5 bases). Per germline, CDR1 KGHSH and CDR2 LQKENI. The ends were cut back, 3 bases at V and 2 bases at J, with 10 bases in the middle. This CDR3 spans 14 amino acids. The CDR3 DNA reads as TGTGCCAGCTCACCGCAAGACAGCAACTATGGCTACACCTTC. Translating gives CASSPQDSNYGYTF.

This clone was recorded at least ten times. The chain joins TRBV30 to TRBJ2-5, with 8 bases lining up with TRBD1. CDR1 and CDR2 from the germline V gene are GTSNPN and SVGIG (reference sequence). This CDR3 is 13 amino acids long. Germline trimming cut 3 bases from V and 4 bases from J; bases unmatched to any gene: 4. The CDR3 DNA reads TGTGCCTGGAGGGGAACAGGGGGAGAGACCCAGTACTTC. Translation: CAWRGTGGETQYF.

The chain joins TRBV7-9 to TRBJ1-1; the match to TRBD1 covers 8 bases. After removal of 5 bases from V and 3 bases from J, the junction contained 5 bases not matched to a gene. This CDR3 spans 14 amino acids. CDR1 and CDR2 from the germline V gene are SEHNR and FQNEAQ (reference sequence). Here the CDR3 DNA reads TGTGCCAGCAGCGCGACAGGGGTTGACACTGAAGCTTTCTTT. It translates to CASSATGVDTEAFF.

This clone was recorded a few times. This chain links TRBV6-5 with TRBJ2-5, with 7 bases that match TRBD2. This CDR3 has 15 residues. The V segment lost 8 bases and the J segment 3 bases; nucleotides outside the gene matches: 12. Per germline, CDR1 MNHEY and CDR2 SVGAGI. The CDR3 loop is CASGTTSLAKETQYF. DNA for the CDR3: TGTGCCAGCGGTACGACTAGCTTAGCGAAAGAGACCCAGTACTTC.

This clone was found a few times. V is TRBV2 and J is TRBJ2-5; D not resolved. The CDR3 is 16 residues long. Trimming removed 0 bases from V and 5 bases from J, with 16 bases in between. Germline CDR1 and CDR2: SNHLY and FYNNEI. DNA of the CDR3: TGTGCCAGCAGTGAAGCAGCTTCTCAATTTTTTGAGACCCAGTACTTC. Translated: CASSEAASQFFETQYF.